Below are 19 T cell receptor beta chains sequenced from a single sample in a study of T cells after yellow fever vaccination. TCRdb independently ran MiXCR on the 5' RACE reads; one entry per CDR3 protein. The repertoire includes roughly 180,000 distinct CDR3 sequences, 6.2% of them detected once, and just under 3% sits in the top ten. This sample comprised CD4+ T cells sorted from PBMCs, obtained on the day of the first yellow fever vaccination. The receptors shown here come from a man aged 18 to 29 who received the YFV17D yellow fever vaccine.

V gene TRBV6-5 combines with J gene TRBJ1-1; D is perhaps TRBD1 (6 bases). Germline values: CDR1 MNHEY, CDR2 SVGAGI. This CDR3 spans 15 amino acids. Deletions cut 0 bases from V and 3 bases from J, with 11 bases between. The CDR3 DNA follows: TGTGCCAGCAGTTACTCCCCCGGGGGCGACACTGAAGCTTTCTTT. Encoded protein: CASSYSPGGDTEAFF.

This clonotype was seen repeatedly, ten times or more. The chain couples TRBV7-2 to TRBJ2-5; D is ambiguous. Germline loops: CDR1 SGHTA, CDR2 FQGNSA. The CDR3 is made up of 16 amino acids. Trimming took off 5 bases at V and 9 bases at J, with 25 bases between the two ends. The CDR3 loop reads CASSPASPSTGSAQYF. The CDR3 DNA reads as TGTGCCAGCAGCCCAGCCTCCCCCAGCACCGGATCGGCCCAGTACTTC.

This clonotype was seen repeatedly, ten times or more. DNA for the CDR3: TGTGCCAGCAGCGGACAGGGAAGTAATTCACCCCTCCACTTT. Encoded protein: CASSGQGSNSPLHF. The rearrangement joins TRBV9 to TRBJ1-6, with 7 bases that match TRBD1. This CDR3 contains 14 residues. V dropped 3 bases and J dropped 6; count of bases not matched to a gene: 3. Germline V gives CDR1 SGDLS, CDR2 YYNGEE.

This clonotype was observed a handful of times. The chain is built from TRBV18 and TRBJ2-5, with D uncertain. With 0 bases removed from V and 8 bases from J, the gap between germline ends came to 7 bases. The germline gives CDR1 KGHSH, CDR2 LQKENI. This CDR3 region has 12 residues. The CDR3 loop reads CASSPPERTQYF. CDR3 in DNA: TGTGCCAGCTCACCACCCGAGAGAACCCAGTACTTC.

This clonotype was detected only a few times. This chain uses TRBV19 with TRBJ1-6, with 7 nucleotides matching TRBD1. V shed 8 bases and J 6 bases; nucleotides not matched to a gene: 4. CDR1 and CDR2 (germline): LNHDA, SQIVND (reference sequence). The length of the CDR3 is 13 residues. The CDR3 DNA follows: TGTGCCAGTCGGGACAGCATTAATTCACCCCTCCACTTT. Protein: CASRDSINSPLHF.

The table lists this clonotype with many counts. J is TRBJ1-4 and V is TRBV5-4, with D unclear. The ends were cut back, 4 bases at V and 4 bases at J, with 8 bases in the middle. This CDR3 spans 13 amino acids. The germline CDR1 and CDR2 sequences are SGHNT and YYREEE (reference sequence). This CDR3 is CASSTEFNEKLFF. The CDR3 DNA reads TGTGCCAGCAGCACCGAATTTAATGAAAAACTGTTTTTT.

The chain carries TRBV4-2 and TRBJ2-3; D is ambiguous. V dropped 0 bases and J dropped 0 bases, with 7 bases sitting between them. CDR1 and CDR2 (germline): LGHNA, YNFKEQ. The CDR3 sequence is 15 residues long. The DNA of the CDR3 is TGTGCCAGCAGCCAAGATCGGAGTAGCACAGATACGCAGTATTTT. Translated: CASSQDRSSTDTQYF.

This clonotype was picked up a small number of times. V and J are TRBV27 and TRBJ1-6, with TRBD1 matching 7 bases. V was clipped by 7 bases and J by 7 bases; unmatched bases: 10. Germline V gives CDR1 MNHEY, CDR2 SMNVEV (reference sequence). The CDR3 loop spans 15 amino acids. CDR3 sequence (DNA): TGTGCCAGCATTCCACAGGGGACGCAGAATTCACCCCTCCACTTT. The encoded protein is CASIPQGTQNSPLHF.

The sample holds a few counts of this clonotype. J is TRBJ1-5 and V is TRBV24-1; D is uncertain. The CDR3 is 13 amino acids. V gave up 10 bases and J gave up 0 bases, with 9 bases separating them. The germline CDR1 and CDR2 sequences are KGHDR and SFDVKD. The CDR3 DNA sequence: TGTGCCACGAGACACTATAGCAATCAGCCCCAGCATTTT. It is translated as CATRHYSNQPQHF.

This clonotype was observed many times. The rearrangement uses TRBV3-1 and TRBJ2-2; tentatively, D is TRBD2 (6 bases). This CDR3 has 15 amino acids. CDR1 LGHDT and CDR2 YNNKEL come from the germline V gene (reference sequence). V dropped 1 base and J dropped 3 bases, with 9 bases sitting between them. CDR3 residues: CASSQAGVDTGELFF. The CDR3 DNA reads as TGTGCCAGCAGCCAAGCGGGGGTAGACACCGGGGAGCTGTTTTTT.

The chain combines TRBV6-1 with TRBJ2-3; 15 bases map to TRBD2. V shed 1 base, J shed 5 bases, and the junction held 7 bases outside the gene matches. The CDR3 contains 18 residues. Germline CDR1 and CDR2: MNHNS and SASEGT. Here the CDR3 DNA reads TGTGCCAGCAGTGAAGTGGGTGGACTAGCGGGGGGGCAAGATACGCAGTATTTT. Residues: CASSEVGGLAGGQDTQYF.

The table lists this clonotype with a few counts. V is TRBV15 and J is TRBJ1-1; no firm D call. Germline values: CDR1 LNHNV, CDR2 YYDKDF (reference sequence). CDR3 length: 12 amino acids. Trimming cost V 1 base and J 4 bases, with 4 bases left between them. In DNA, the CDR3 is TGTGCCACCAGCAGAGTTGGCACTGAAGCTTTCTTT. Its protein product is CATSRVGTEAFF.

This clonotype was detected ten times or more. The rearrangement joins TRBV3-1 to TRBJ1-1, with D unclear. Trimming left V 6 bases short and J 0 bases short, with 11 bases between. Germline CDR1 and CDR2: LGHDT and YNNKEL (reference sequence). The CDR3 contains 14 residues. The CDR3 region has the DNA TGTGCCAGCAGGCACCACAGTTTGAACACTGAAGCTTTCTTT. Its translation is CASRHHSLNTEAFF.

Many counts were recorded for this clonotype. The chain has TRBV27 and TRBJ2-5; 8 bases fit TRBD2. Per the germline V gene, CDR1 is MNHEY and CDR2 is SMNVEV (reference sequence). Trimming at V came to 2 bases and at J to 4 bases, leaving 9 bases not matched to a gene. The CDR3 is 16 amino acids. The CDR3 DNA reads TGTGCCAGCAGTTTAAGGGGGACTAGGAGGGGAGAGACCCAGTACTTC. Residues: CASSLRGTRRGETQYF.

As DNA, the CDR3 is TGCGCCAGCAGCCAGGGACAGGGAGGGAGTCAGCCCCAGCATTTT. Protein sequence: CASSQGQGGSQPQHF. This chain connects TRBV4-3 to TRBJ1-5; 9 bases agree with TRBD1. V lost 3 bases to trimming and J lost 6 bases; unmatched junction nucleotides: 6. The CDR3 extends over 15 amino acids. Per germline, CDR1 LGHNA and CDR2 YSLEER.

This clonotype occurred many times. J is TRBJ2-1 and V is TRBV20-1, with D perhaps TRBD1 (6 bases). Trimming pared 5 bases from V and 4 bases from J, leaving 12 bases between. CDR1 and CDR2 (germline): DFQATT, SNEGSKA (reference sequence). The CDR3 extends over 13 amino acids. CDR3 nucleotides: TGCAGTGCTTCGTCGCAGGGGTACAATGAGCAGTTCTTC. This codes for CSASSQGYNEQFF.

This clonotype was detected ten times or more. The chain uses TRBV10-3 and TRBJ2-7; tentative D call: TRBD2 (5 bases). This CDR3 is built from 12 residues. Germline V gene data show CDR1 as ENHRY and CDR2 as SYGVKD. Trimming removed 6 bases from V and 5 bases from J, with 11 bases in between. The CDR3 DNA sequence: TGTGCCATCAGCCGGGAATCCCACGAGCAGTACTTC. Its protein is CAISRESHEQYF.

J is TRBJ2-2 and V is TRBV5-5, with 9 positions matching TRBD2. Trimming cost V 4 bases and J 3 bases; bases outside gene matches: 10. CDR1 and CDR2 from the germline V gene are SGHKS and YYEKEE (reference sequence). This CDR3 comprises 17 residues. The CDR3, as DNA: TGTGCCAGCAGCCCCCCTAAAGCGGGGGGTCACACCGGGGAGCTGTTTTTT. Its protein is CASSPPKAGGHTGELFF.

This clonotype occurred many times. The chain links TRBV12-3 or TRBV12-4 to TRBJ1-2; tentatively, D is TRBD1 (5 bases). V gave up 2 bases and J gave up 7 bases, with 5 bases separating them. The CDR3 sequence is 11 residues long. CDR3 residues: CASSLRGGYTF. Here the CDR3 DNA reads TGTGCCAGCAGTTTAAGGGGTGGCTACACCTTC.